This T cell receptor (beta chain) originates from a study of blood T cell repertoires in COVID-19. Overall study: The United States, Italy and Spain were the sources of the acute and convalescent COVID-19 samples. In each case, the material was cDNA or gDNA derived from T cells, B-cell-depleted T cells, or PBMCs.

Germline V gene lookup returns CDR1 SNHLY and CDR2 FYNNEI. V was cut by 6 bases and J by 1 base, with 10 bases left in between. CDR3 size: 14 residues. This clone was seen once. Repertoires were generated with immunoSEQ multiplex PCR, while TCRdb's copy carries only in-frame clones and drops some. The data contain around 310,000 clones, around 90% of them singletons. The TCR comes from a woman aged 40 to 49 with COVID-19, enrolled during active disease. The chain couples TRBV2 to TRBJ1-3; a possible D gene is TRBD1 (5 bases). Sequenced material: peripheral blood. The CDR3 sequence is CASRGQLSGNTIYF. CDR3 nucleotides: TGTGCCAGCAGGGGGCAATTATCTGGAAACACCATATATTTT.